A selection of T cell receptor beta chains follows, all from one sample in a study of blood T cell repertoires in COVID-19. Some clones are missing from TCRdb's copy, which holds only in-frame ones; the method was immunoSEQ multiplex PCR. The data show fewer than 600,000 clones, with 89% seen just once and around 0.95% held by the top ten. The sample consisted of peripheral blood. Receptors originate from a man between 18 and 35 years old with COVID-19, enrolled during active disease. CDR3s include the opening cysteine and the closing phenylalanine or tryptophan. D genes are given only for firm matches. Where a row states a size, it is once, few, many or the class of an expanded clone; other rows omit it.

D: -; V: TRBV7-9; J: TRBJ1-2; size: -; CDR3: CASSSDRKYGYTF; DNA: TGTGCCAGCAGCTCCGACAGGAAGTATGGCTACACCTTC
D: -; V: TRBV19; J: TRBJ1-6; size: few; CDR3: CASSFIGADSPLHF; DNA: TGTGCCAGTAGTTTTATAGGAGCTGACTCACCCCTCCACTTT
D: TRBD2; V: TRBV9; J: TRBJ2-3; size: -; CDR3: CASSEGRGGGTDTQYF; DNA: TGTGCCAGCAGCGAGGGACGTGGCGGGGGGACAGATACGCAGTATTTT
D: -; V: TRBV5-1; J: TRBJ2-7; size: -; CDR3: CASSPGQNYEQYF; DNA: TGCGCCAGCAGCCCCGGACAGAACTACGAGCAGTACTTC
D: -; V: TRBV7-9; J: TRBJ2-7; size: -; CDR3: CASSLLTYEQYF; DNA: TGTGCCAGCAGCCTGCTAACCTACGAGCAGTACTTC
D: -; V: TRBV6-5; J: TRBJ1-2; size: -; CDR3: CASSYSRDSYGYTF; DNA: TGTGCCAGCAGTTACTCGAGAGACAGCTATGGCTACACCTTC
D: TRBD1; V: TRBV5-1; J: TRBJ1-2; size: -; CDR3: CASSLDLRTGGDGYTF; DNA: TGCGCCAGCAGCTTGGATCTCCGGACAGGGGGCGACGGCTACACCTTC
D: -; V: TRBV5-1; J: TRBJ2-5; size: once; CDR3: CASSLAQRRDKEETQYF; DNA: TGCGCCAGCAGCTTGGCCCAACGCCGGGACAAAGAAGAGACCCAGTACTTC
D: -; V: TRBV3-1/TRBV3-2; J: TRBJ2-5; size: once; CDR3: CASRETQETQYF; DNA: TGTGCCAGCAGAGAGACTCAAGAGACCCAGTACTTC
D: -; V: TRBV3-1/TRBV3-2; J: TRBJ1-4; size: -; CDR3: CASSHAGGASEKLFF; DNA: TGTGCCAGCAGCCATGCGGGGGGGGCTTCTGAAAAACTGTTTTTT
D: TRBD1; V: TRBV6-4; J: TRBJ2-2; size: few; CDR3: CASRRTGNTGELFF; DNA: TGTGCCAGCAGAAGGACAGGAAACACCGGGGAGCTGTTTTTT
D: -; V: TRBV5-1; J: TRBJ2-4; size: once; CDR3: CASRPADLAKNIQYF; DNA: TGCGCCAGCAGGCCAGCAGACTTAGCCAAAAACATTCAGTACTTC
D: TRBD1; V: TRBV4-1; J: TRBJ1-1; size: -; CDR3: CASSHRTGRVGTEAFF; DNA: TGCGCCAGCAGCCACCGGACAGGGAGGGTAGGCACTGAAGCTTTCTTT
D: TRBD1; V: TRBV6-5; J: TRBJ2-5; size: -; CDR3: CASSTDRGETQYF; DNA: TGTGCCAGCAGTACGGACAGGGGAGAGACCCAGTACTTC
D: TRBD1; V: TRBV5-1; J: TRBJ2-7; size: once; CDR3: CASSLLGTGGSYEQYF; DNA: TGCGCCAGCAGCTTGCTCGGGACAGGGGGTTCCTACGAGCAGTACTTC
D: TRBD2; V: TRBV16; J: TRBJ2-1; size: -; CDR3: CASSQILTSGVNEQFF; DNA: TGTGCCAGCAGCCAAATATTAACTAGCGGGGTCAATGAGCAGTTCTTC
D: -; V: TRBV20-1; J: TRBJ2-5; size: once; CDR3: CSASMRDIGTQYF; DNA: TGCAGTGCTAGTATGCGGGATATTGGGACCCAGTACTTC
D: -; V: TRBV5-4; J: TRBJ2-5; size: -; CDR3: CASSLVPSQETQYF; DNA: TGTGCCAGCAGCTTGGTTCCGTCTCAAGAGACCCAGTACTTC
D: -; V: TRBV7-2; J: TRBJ1-1; size: -; CDR3: CASSRRGENTEAFF; DNA: TGTGCCAGCAGCCGCAGGGGCGAGAACACTGAAGCTTTCTTT
D: -; V: TRBV12-3/TRBV12-4; J: TRBJ2-2; size: -; CDR3: CASNRATGELFF; DNA: TGTGCCAGCAACAGGGCGACCGGGGAGCTGTTTTTT
D: -; V: TRBV9; J: TRBJ2-2; size: once; CDR3: CASSARAPGTGELFF; DNA: TGTGCCAGCAGCGCCCGGGCCCCAGGGACCGGGGAGCTGTTTTTT
D: -; V: TRBV11-3; J: TRBJ2-5; size: -; CDR3: CASSLVSEETQYF; DNA: TGTGCCAGCAGCTTAGTATCTGAAGAGACCCAGTACTTC
D: TRBD1; V: TRBV11-2; J: TRBJ2-3; size: -; CDR3: CASRVLTQGSTDTQYF; DNA: TGTGCCAGCAGGGTCCTCACACAGGGGAGCACAGATACGCAGTATTTT
D: TRBD1; V: TRBV5-1; J: TRBJ2-7; size: -; CDR3: CASSDPGQGYHEQYF; DNA: TGCGCCAGCAGCGATCCGGGACAGGGTTACCACGAGCAGTACTTC
D: -; V: TRBV3-1/TRBV3-2; J: TRBJ2-3; size: few; CDR3: CASSQGSRFGVSTDTQYF; DNA: TGTGCCAGCAGCCAAGGCTCGAGATTCGGGGTAAGCACAGATACGCAGTATTTT
D: -; V: TRBV7-2; J: TRBJ1-6; size: -; CDR3: CASSPARRLHF; DNA: TGTGCCAGCAGCCCAGCCCGCAGGCTCCACTTT
D: -; V: TRBV29-1; J: TRBJ2-3; size: -; CDR3: CSVGAGARADTQYF; DNA: TGCAGCGTTGGGGCAGGGGCTCGAGCAGATACGCAGTATTTT